This TCR beta chain was captured by sequencing in a study of naive and memory T cell subsets. Study-level findings and limits: Gini index rose across naive, CM, EM and EMRA in CD4 and CD8.

The beta constant-region primer was an equimolar mix of two oligonucleotides covering TRBC1 and TRBC2. An oligonucleotide with the SP2 primer and a 12-nucleotide UMI was ligated to the cDNA 3' end. Ligated cDNA was amplified by four rounds of PCR with nested alpha and beta constant-region primers and SP2. Each CDR3 protein is one row after TCRdb ran MiXCR on the UMI-ligation and nested PCR reads. The sample shows roughly 27,000 distinct CDR3 sequences, about 10% of them seen only once. This clonotype was seen ten or more times. Its antigen is undetermined. This CDR3 is 18 amino acids long. The germline V gene encodes CDR1 LNHDA and CDR2 SQIVND (reference sequence). J gave up 0 bases and V 7 bases, and 17 bases lay outside the gene matches.

The V call is TRBV19, the J call TRBJ1-1; 7 nucleotides match TRBD1. What was sequenced was effector memory CD4+ T cells from blood. Specified subset: effector memory, CD45RA- CD27-. The TCR sequence derives from a human donor in good health. The CDR3 coding sequence is TGTGCCAGTAAGAGACAGGGTTCGTCGTATGGTTTGAACACTGAAGCTTTCTTT. Translating it yields CASKRQGSSYGLNTEAFF. Full variable domain (outside the CDR3, taken from reference TRBV19 and TRBJ1-1): DGGITQSPKYLFRKEGQNVTLSCEQNLNHDAMYWYRQDPGQGLRLIYYSQIVNDFQKGDIAEGYSVSREKKESFPLTVTSAQKNPTAFYLCASKRQGSSYGLNTEAFFGQGTRLTVV.